This T cell receptor beta chain was identified during a study of cytomegalovirus exposure and HLA in healthy donors. A remark on this clone: As yet, its antigen is unknown.

The germline V gene encodes CDR1 SGHRS and CDR2 YFSETQ. The V end was cut by 7 bases, the J end by 6 bases, with 22 bases between. This CDR3 is 16 amino acids long. Whole-study results and caveats: Donors belonging to an Asian-associated ancestry cluster reportedly showed fewer N-insertions in productive TCRs than the 666-donor mean, according to what a later analysis found. A link between a missense DCLRE1C variant and TCR beta V- and J-gene trimming emerged from a later analysis.

The PCR made use of 60 Vbeta and 13 Jbeta primers. Measured with immunoSEQ multiplex PCR; TCRdb has only the in-frame clones, and not every one. The sample lists roughly 110,000 clones, 60% to 80% occurring once. The V and J genes are TRBV5-1 and TRBJ2-2; weak D call: TRBD2 (5 bases). Sequencing used PBMCs. The origin of this receptor is a man between 18 and 35 years old in good health and CMV-seronegative. The CDR3 DNA sequence: TGCGCCAGCCGAACGACGTCTCGGGCTAGCTCCGGGGAGCTGTTTTTT. Translation gives CASRTTSRASSGELFF. The full variable domain, completed using reference TRBV5-1 and TRBJ2-2, is KAGVTQTPRYLIKTRGQQVTLSCSPISGHRSVSWYQQTPGQGLQFLFEYFSETQRNKGNFPGRFSGRQFSNSRSEMNVSTLELGDSALYLCASRTTSRASSGELFFGEGSRLTVL.